Listed below are T cell receptor beta chains from one sample, sequenced in a study of blood T cell repertoires in COVID-19. Method: immunoSEQ multiplex PCR; TCRdb's copy keeps in-frame clones and lacks some. The table has approximately 480,000 clones, around 90% seen once. Sequences were obtained from PBMCs or T cells enriched from blood (not recorded which). The receptors stem from a woman between 18 and 30 years old who had recovered from COVID-19. Each CDR3 is given with its conserved first and last residue. The D gene is left open where the match is weak. Only some rows state a clone size, as once, few, many or a class for expanded clones.

j_call v_call d_call clone_size cdr3_aa cdr3_nt
TRBJ1-1 TRBV30 . . CAWSRSTEAFF TGTGCCTGGAGTAGGAGCACTGAAGCTTTCTTT
TRBJ1-5 TRBV28 . . CASSPQGRGNQPQHF TGTGCCAGCAGTCCACAGGGACGAGGTAATCAGCCCCAGCATTTT
TRBJ1-6 TRBV5-5 . . CASAPGLMDSPLHF TGTGCCAGCGCCCCCGGTCTTATGGATTCACCCCTCCACTTT
TRBJ2-2 TRBV7-8 . . CASSYQGGTMNTGELFF TGTGCCAGCAGCTACCAAGGGGGTACTATGAACACCGGGGAGCTGTTTTTT
TRBJ2-7 TRBV6-5 . . CASSPMGGPYEQYF TGTGCCAGCAGTCCCATGGGGGGGCCGTACGAGCAGTACTTC
TRBJ1-5 TRBV6-5 TRBD1 . CASTVDREWNQPQHF TGTGCCAGCACGGTGGACAGGGAGTGGAATCAGCCCCAGCATTTT
TRBJ2-5 TRBV2 . . CASSGRGTMGETQYF TGTGCCAGCAGTGGGAGGGGGACTATGGGAGAGACCCAGTACTTC
TRBJ1-1 TRBV5-1 . . CASSSRGGPTEAFF TGCGCCAGCAGCTCGCGGGGGGGCCCCACTGAAGCTTTCTTT
TRBJ2-2 TRBV30 TRBD1 few CAWNLNRGPGELFF TGTGCCTGGAACCTGAACAGGGGACCCGGGGAGCTGTTTTTT
TRBJ1-2 TRBV4-1 . . CASSQDPNGSYGYTF TGCGCCAGCAGCCAAGATCCCAACGGTAGCTATGGCTACACCTTC
TRBJ1-1 TRBV6-1 . . CASSEYGGYEAFF TGTGCCAGCAGTGAATACGGAGGGTATGAAGCTTTCTTT
TRBJ2-2 TRBV18 . few CASSPSSGELFF TGTGCCAGCTCACCTTCGAGCGGGGAGCTGTTTTTT
TRBJ2-1 TRBV4-1 TRBD2 . CASRNSAGGQYNEQFF TGCGCCAGCAGAAACTCAGCGGGGGGACAATACAATGAGCAGTTCTTC
TRBJ2-1 TRBV28 TRBD2 once CASSPRPPRQRGASTYNEQFF TGTGCCAGCAGTCCGCGCCCTCCCCGCCAGCGGGGGGCCTCTACCTACAATGAGCAGTTCTTC
TRBJ1-1 TRBV5-8 TRBD1 . CASTPPRGENTEAFF TGTGCCAGCACCCCGCCCAGGGGGGAGAACACTGAAGCTTTCTTT
TRBJ2-5 TRBV30 . . CAWSFQVETQYF TGTGCCTGGAGTTTCCAGGTAGAGACCCAGTACTTC
TRBJ2-3 TRBV30 . . CAWSQGSSTDTQYF TGTGCCTGGAGTCAGGGGTCTAGCACAGATACGCAGTATTTT
TRBJ2-7 TRBV4-1 . . CASSPTDTSYEQYF TGCGCCAGCAGCCCGACGGACACCTCCTACGAGCAGTACTTC
TRBJ2-7 TRBV7-9 TRBD1 few CASSLSLQGAGEQYF TGTGCCAGCAGCTTAAGTTTGCAGGGGGCCGGGGAGCAGTACTTC
TRBJ1-2 TRBV28 TRBD1 few CASGTGVAYGYTF TGTGCCAGCGGGACAGGGGTGGCCTATGGCTACACCTTC
TRBJ1-2 TRBV3-1/TRBV3-2 . . CASSSNAGLFSYTF TGTGCCAGCAGCTCGAATGCGGGCTTGTTTAGCTACACCTTC
TRBJ2-5 TRBV5-1 . . CASSLASSDPAGETQYF TGCGCCAGCAGCTTGGCATCTTCGGACCCCGCGGGAGAGACCCAGTACTTC
TRBJ1-6 TRBV24-1 . . CATSDSQEFSPLHF TGTGCCACCAGTGATTCGCAAGAGTTTTCACCCCTCCACTTT
TRBJ1-5 TRBV28 TRBD1 . CASRWDRGQPQHF TGTGCCAGCCGATGGGACAGGGGTCAGCCCCAGCATTTT
TRBJ2-7 TRBV4-2 . . CASSQERREQYF TGTGCCAGCAGCCAAGAGCGGCGGGAGCAGTACTTC
TRBJ2-7 TRBV28 TRBD2 . CASSGTIRTYEQYF TGTGCCAGCAGCGGGACTATCCGGACCTACGAGCAGTACTTC
TRBJ1-6 TRBV6-6 TRBD1 . CASSYSRTGGDSPLHF TGTGCCAGCAGTTATTCAAGGACAGGGGGCGATTCACCCCTCCACTTT
TRBJ1-1 TRBV25-1 . . CASSGITGRNTEAFF TGTGCCAGCAGTGGTATTACAGGGCGGAACACTGAAGCTTTCTTT
TRBJ1-1 TRBV3-1/TRBV3-2 TRBD1 . CASSSRTGSGTEAFF TGTGCCAGCAGCTCTCGGACAGGGAGCGGGACTGAAGCTTTCTTT
TRBJ2-7 TRBV5-5 TRBD2 . CASSLAASGASDEQYF TGTGCCAGCAGCTTGGCGGCTAGCGGGGCCAGTGACGAGCAGTACTTC
TRBJ1-1 TRBV27 TRBD1 . CASGRRTGIIEDNEAFF TGTGCCAGCGGCCGAAGGACAGGGATCATCGAGGACAATGAAGCTTTCTTT
TRBJ2-4 TRBV6-2/TRBV6-3 . once CASSYPGENIQYF TGTGCCAGCAGTTACCCAGGGGAAAACATTCAGTACTTC
TRBJ1-1 TRBV6-6 . . CASSYGQPLFLAFF TGTGCCAGCAGTTACGGACAGCCTTTATTTCTAGCTTTCTTT
TRBJ1-2 TRBV6-1 TRBD1 . CASSEALTGDSPRGYTF TGTGCCAGCAGTGAAGCGCTGACAGGGGATTCCCCCCGGGGCTACACCTTC
TRBJ1-4 TRBV6-5 TRBD1 . CASSSTGEEEKLFF TGTGCCAGCAGTTCGACAGGGGAGGAGGAAAAACTGTTTTTT
TRBJ2-7 TRBV10-3 . . CATSREGSEEQYF TGTGCCACCTCTCGTGAGGGATCGGAAGAGCAGTACTTC
TRBJ1-2 TRBV5-6 . . CASSLRCLDRNYGYTF TGTGCCAGCAGCTTGCGGTGTTTAGACAGAAACTATGGCTACACCTTC
TRBJ1-1 TRBV15 TRBD1 . CATSRGGQGARAFF TGTGCCACCAGCAGGGGGGGACAGGGGGCGCGGGCTTTCTTT
TRBJ2-3 TRBV24-1 . . CATSDLRRGSTDTQYF TGTGCCACCAGTGATTTAAGGAGGGGAAGCACAGATACGCAGTATTTT
TRBJ1-4 TRBV10-3 . . CAISESTDPEKLFF TGTGCCATCAGTGAGTCGACAGACCCAGAAAAACTGTTTTTT
TRBJ1-2 TRBV7-2 . . CASSLEILNYGYTF TGTGCCAGCAGCTTAGAAATCCTGAACTATGGCTACACCTTC
TRBJ2-5 TRBV3-1/TRBV3-2 . . CASSQGEWETQYF TGTGCCAGCAGCCAAGGGGAGTGGGAGACCCAGTACTTC
TRBJ2-2 TRBV4-2 TRBD2 . CASSLGGAVGELFF TGTGCCAGCAGCCTCGGGGGGGCAGTCGGGGAGCTGTTTTTT
TRBJ2-2 TRBV4-1 TRBD1 few CASSQGRTGANTGELFF TGCGCCAGCAGCCAAGGCCGGACAGGGGCTAACACCGGGGAGCTGTTTTTT
TRBJ2-7 TRBV6-6 . . CASSYSGGSSYEQYF TGTGCCAGCAGTTACTCAGGCGGCAGCTCCTACGAGCAGTACTTC
TRBJ2-1 TRBV7-9 TRBD1 . CASSSRGNKDSNEQFF TGTGCCAGCAGCTCCAGGGGGAACAAAGATAGCAATGAGCAGTTCTTC
TRBJ2-7 TRBV5-1 . . CASSLNGAQSEQYF TGCGCCAGCAGCTTGAATGGGGCCCAGAGCGAGCAGTACTTC
TRBJ1-2 TRBV2 . . CASSGVGAMLGYTF TGTGCCAGCAGTGGAGTCGGAGCTATGTTGGGCTACACCTTC
TRBJ1-1 TRBV5-6 . . CASSLAGQGLGTEAFF TGTGCCAGCAGCTTGGCTGGGCAGGGTTTGGGTACTGAAGCTTTCTTT
TRBJ1-2 TRBV6-5 . . CASTQRDIPFQGYTF TGTGCCAGCACCCAAAGGGACATTCCCTTCCAAGGCTACACCTTC
TRBJ1-1 TRBV6-6 TRBD1 . CASSYPNRDSTGGAFF TGTGCCAGCAGTTACCCAAATCGGGACAGCACCGGGGGAGCTTTCTTT
TRBJ2-7 TRBV27 . once CASSSYTGSYEQYF TGTGCCAGCAGTTCTTATACAGGGTCCTACGAGCAGTACTTC
TRBJ1-1 TRBV30 TRBD1 . CAWSAKGQGYTEAFF TGTGCCTGGAGTGCGAAGGGACAGGGGTACACTGAAGCTTTCTTT